This paragraph reports one TCR beta chain. The CDR3 totals 12 residues. V lost 6 bases, J lost 3 bases, and 8 bases lay in between. Germline V CDR1 and CDR2: ENHRY, SYGVKD. How the authors handled the data: Researchers report that nucleated cell counts were estimated from reference gene primer amplification. Measured with immunoSEQ multiplex PCR; TCRdb has only the in-frame clones, and not every one. That table furnishes V, J and clone size, whereas the DNA furnished D and trimming. The sample has roughly 240,000 clones, over 65% seen once; the top ten hold 3.5% to 5.5%. This sample is part of a study of blood T cell repertoires in COVID-19. Study-level background: Collection of acute and convalescent COVID-19 samples took place in the United States, Italy and Spain. Sources were T cells, B-cell-depleted T cells, or PBMCs; the material itself was cDNA or gDNA.

The chain combines TRBV10-3 with TRBJ1-1; D ambiguous. The sample was peripheral blood. The clonotype comes from a man in his sixties who had recovered from COVID-19. The CDR3 region is CAISPGDTEAFF. The CDR3 DNA sequence: TGTGCCATCAGCCCGGGAGACACTGAAGCTTTCTTT.